This note documents a single TCR beta chain sequence. Its antigen is not identified. The sample comes from a study of vaccination effects on CD4 cells after COVID-19. Study as a whole: Following the second dose by a median of 72 days, the post-vaccine samples were obtained.

With the ViraFEST assay, the study expanded antigen-specific CD4+ T cells using viral peptide pools, then sequenced them. After roughly 11 days in culture, the CD4+ T cells were isolated. The vaccine given was either BNT162b2 or mRNA-1273, in two doses. Half the medium was replaced with IL-2 medium on days 3 and 7. Sequenced by immunoSEQ multiplex PCR; TCRdb stores in-frame clones only, minus some. In the table there are around 65,000 clones, around three quarters of which are singletons. The origin of this receptor is a human donor who received a COVID-19 vaccine. The starting material was CD4+ T cells from PBMCs cultured with HCoV-229E spike peptides, obtained after COVID-19 vaccination.

CDR3 nucleotides: TGCGCCAGCAGCTGGGCCGGGACAGGGGAAGAGACCCAGTACTTC. Translated, it gives CASSWAGTGEETQYF. The V and J genes are TRBV5-1 and TRBJ2-5; 10 bases line up with TRBD1. V was clipped by 3 bases and J by 3 bases; unmatched bases: 5. Germline CDR1 and CDR2: SGHRS and YFSETQ. The CDR3 runs to 15 residues.